The 27 T cell receptor beta chains below were found in one sample sequenced in a study of blood T cell repertoires in COVID-19. Sequenced by immunoSEQ multiplex PCR; TCRdb stores in-frame clones only, minus some. There are some 490,000 clones in the sample; 75% to 90% occur only once, and under 9.5% lies in the top ten. Sequenced input: PBMCs or T cells enriched from blood (not recorded which). The receptor source for this set is an older woman who had recovered from COVID-19.

The chain carries TRBV5-1 and TRBJ2-2, with 8 positions matching TRBD1. The trim removed 0 bases at V and 1 base at J, leaving 5 bases unmatched. The length of the CDR3 is 17 residues. Germline loops: CDR1 SGHRS, CDR2 YFSETQ. This chain's CDR3 is CASSLAFTGGNTGELFF. The CDR3 DNA reads as TGCGCCAGCAGCTTGGCTTTTACAGGGGGGAACACCGGGGAGCTGTTTTTT. The complete variable domain, with remaining parts taken from reference TRBV5-1 and TRBJ2-2, reads KAGVTQTPRYLIKTRGQQVTLSCSPISGHRSVSWYQQTPGQGLQFLFEYFSETQRNKGNFPGRFSGRQFSNSRSEMNVSTLELGDSALYLCASSLAFTGGNTGELFFGEGSRLTVL.

V gene TRBV6-2 or TRBV6-3 combines with J gene TRBJ1-1; 8 bases line up with TRBD1. The V and J ends lost 4 bases and 4 bases, in that order; junction bases with no gene match: 5. The CDR3 extends over 14 amino acids. CDR1 MNHEY and CDR2 SVGEGT come from the germline V gene. The CDR3 DNA is TGTGCCAGCAGTTCCGGGACAGGAACCACTGAAGCTTTCTTT. It yields the protein CASSSGTGTTEAFF.

The V and J genes are TRBV5-4 and TRBJ2-1, with D possibly being TRBD2 (5 bases). The CDR3 runs 16 residues. Germline V gene lookup returns CDR1 SGHNT and CDR2 YYREEE (reference sequence). The V and J ends lost 4 bases and 5 bases respectively, with 19 bases between them. The CDR3 spells CASSRPGSPRDNEQFF. CDR3 nucleotides: TGTGCCAGCAGCCGGCCCGGCAGTCCGAGGGACAATGAGCAGTTCTTC.

This clone was picked up one time. The V call is TRBV6-5, the J call TRBJ2-7; TRBD1 matches at 10 bases. Looked up from germline, CDR1 is MNHEY and CDR2 is SVGAGI. The V segment lost 1 base and the J segment 4 bases; nucleotides outside the gene matches: 7. The CDR3 has 16 residues. CDR3 nucleotides: TGTGCCAGCAGTTACTATTCGACAGGGGGCGGGTACGAGCAGTACGTC. Translation gives CASSYYSTGGGYEQYV.

V and J are TRBV7-2 and TRBJ2-1; TRBD2 might be the D (6 bases). Between the trimmed V and J ends, which lost 1 base and 10 bases, there was a span of 17 bases. The CDR3 consists of 15 residues. Germline CDR1 is SGHTA and CDR2 is FQGNSA. CDR3 DNA sequence: TGTGCCAGCAGCTTAGTGGTGGGGGGAGGAATCGAGCAGTTCTTC. Protein: CASSLVVGGGIEQFF.

The chain employs TRBV27 and TRBJ1-5; D is perhaps TRBD1 (6 bases). CDR3 length: 14 residues. Germline CDR1 and CDR2: MNHEY and SMNVEV (reference sequence). V was shortened by 6 bases and J by 3 bases, with 12 bases between the two germline ends. CDR3 in DNA: TGTGCCAGCAGACAGGGATCGGCCAATCAGCCCCAGCATTTT. It codes for CASRQGSANQPQHF.

The CDR3 nucleotides read TGTGCCAGCAGTCCATACGGGACAGGGCTGTTCTTC. Translating gives CASSPYGTGLFF. The chain recombines TRBV6-5 with TRBJ2-1; 9 bases map to TRBD1. Germline-derived CDR1 and CDR2 are MNHEY and SVGAGI. V gave up 5 bases and J gave up 15 bases; unmatched junction bases: 8. The CDR3 has 12 amino acids.

The gene calls are TRBV19 and TRBJ1-4; TRBD1 might be the D (6 bases). CDR1 LNHDA and CDR2 SQIVND come from the germline V gene (reference sequence). V was pared by 8 bases and J by 5 bases, with 12 bases between. The CDR3 spans 13 residues. In nucleotides, the CDR3 is TGTGCCAGTGGACAGACTTTCAATGAAAAACTGTTTTTT. Translating it yields CASGQTFNEKLFF. The full variable domain, rest sourced from reference TRBV19 and TRBJ1-4, is DGGITQSPKYLFRKEGQNVTLSCEQNLNHDAMYWYRQDPGQGLRLIYYSQIVNDFQKGDIAEGYSVSREKKESFPLTVTSAQKNPTAFYLCASGQTFNEKLFFGSGTQLSVL.

This sequence joins TRBV29-1 and TRBJ2-6; D not certain. Between the trimmed V and J ends, which lost 6 bases and 0 bases, there was a span of 9 bases. This CDR3 comprises 14 residues. Germline V gives CDR1 SQVTM, CDR2 ANQGSEA. CDR3 in DNA: TGCAGCGTGGCCCCGGGCTCTGGGGCCAACGTCCTGACTTTC. It is translated as CSVAPGSGANVLTF.

V gene TRBV28 combines with J gene TRBJ2-7; 7 positions agree with TRBD2. CDR3 length: 12 amino acids. The trim removed 5 bases at V and 6 bases at J, leaving 4 bases unmatched. CDR1 MDHEN and CDR2 SYDVKM come from the germline V gene. The CDR3 protein is CASSTPGGEQYV. CDR3 sequence (DNA): TGTGCCAGCAGTACACCGGGGGGCGAGCAGTACGTC.

This clone was seen a single time. This sequence joins TRBV5-8 and TRBJ1-5; possible D gene TRBD1, 6 bases. With 7 bases removed from V and 2 bases from J, the gap between germline ends came to 13 bases. From germline, CDR1 is SGHTS and CDR2 YDEGEE. The CDR3 is made up of 14 amino acids. The CDR3 bases are TGTGCCAGCTGTCCGGGACAATGCAATCAGCCCCAGCATTTT. Its protein is CASCPGQCNQPQHF.

The rearrangement uses TRBV6-5 and TRBJ1-2; TRBD1 agrees at 7 bases. Per germline, CDR1 MNHEY and CDR2 SVGAGI. V gave up 6 bases and J gave up 2 bases; unmatched junction bases: 6. The CDR3 sequence is 14 residues long. The CDR3, as DNA: TGTGCCAGCAGCCTGGACAGGAAAAACTATGGCTACACCTTC. This translates into CASSLDRKNYGYTF.

This rearrangement joins TRBV11-2 to TRBJ1-1; D possibly corresponds to TRBD1 (6 bases). Germline assignment: CDR1 SGHAT and CDR2 FQNNGV. CDR3 length: 14 residues. With 5 bases removed from V and 6 bases from J, the gap between germline ends came to 16 bases. DNA of the CDR3: TGTGCCAGCAGCCTTCCCCGCCAGGGGCCTGAAGCTTTCTTT. Translated: CASSLPRQGPEAFF.

The V call is TRBV2, the J call TRBJ2-7, with a tentative D call TRBD1 (6 bases). The CDR3 spans 15 residues. With 2 bases removed from V and 6 bases from J, the gap between germline ends came to 17 bases. Germline CDR1 SNHLY, CDR2 FYNNEI. The CDR3 DNA reads TGTGCCAGCAGTGAATTCTTAGGGGGTCTAGTCGAGCAGTACTTC. Its translation: CASSEFLGGLVEQYF. Variable domain in full (rest from reference TRBV2 and TRBJ2-7): EPEVTQTPSHQVTQMGQEVILRCVPISNHLYFYWYRQILGQKVEFLVSFYNNEISEKSEIFDDQFSVERPDGSNFTLKIRSTKLEDSAMYFCASSEFLGGLVEQYFGPGTRLTVT.

This sequence joins TRBV9 and TRBJ1-1; tentative D call: TRBD1 (6 bases). The CDR3 runs to 16 residues. V was cut by 0 bases and J by 0 bases, with 12 bases left in between. Germline V gene lookup returns CDR1 SGDLS and CDR2 YYNGEE. The CDR3 region has the DNA TGTGCCAGCAGCGTAGCTGAGGGACACTTGAACACTGAAGCTTTCTTT. Translating gives CASSVAEGHLNTEAFF.

This rearrangement joins TRBV4-1 to TRBJ2-1; 9 bases match TRBD2. There are 17 residues in the CDR3. V shed 1 base and J 1 base; nucleotides not matched to a gene: 5. CDR1 is MGHRA, CDR2 YSYEKL, per germline. CDR3 protein: CASSQVNLAGSYNEQFF. CDR3 bases: TGCGCCAGCAGCCAAGTTAACCTAGCGGGGTCCTACAATGAGCAGTTCTTC.

The genes are TRBV3-1 (or the pseudogene TRBV3-2) and TRBJ1-4; D possibly corresponds to TRBD1 (6 bases). CDR3 size: 16 residues. Germline loops: CDR1 LGHDT, CDR2 YNNKEL (reference sequence). The V end was cut by 3 bases, the J end by 4 bases, with 15 bases between. For the CDR3, the DNA is TGTGCCAGCAGCCAGCGTACAGGGTCCTTTAATGAAAAACTGTTTTTT. It yields the protein CASSQRTGSFNEKLFF.

V gene TRBV5-4 combines with J gene TRBJ1-2; 7 positions agree with TRBD1. The CDR3 is 13 amino acids. Per germline, CDR1 SGHNT and CDR2 YYREEE (reference sequence). V was clipped by 1 base and J by 14 bases; unmatched bases: 11. The CDR3: CASSLLETGTRTF. In DNA form, the CDR3 reads TGTGCCAGCAGCTTGCTCGAGACAGGGACGAGGACCTTC.

This clone showed up just a few times. The rearrangement joins TRBV12-3 or TRBV12-4 to TRBJ1-1; D unresolved. V lost 3 bases, J lost 10 bases, and 12 bases lay in between. The length of the CDR3 is 12 residues. As DNA, the CDR3 is TGTGCCAGCAGTTTTGGTGCTAACGGAGCTTTCTTT. Translation: CASSFGANGAFF.

Remarks on this clone: Within the sample, other DNA sequences also encode this same CDR3. The CDR3 nucleotides are TGTGCCAGCAGTGCCGGGACAGGGAGCTACGAGCAGTACTTC. Residues: CASSAGTGSYEQYF. V gene TRBV2 combines with J gene TRBJ2-7; 9 bases are a match to TRBD1. Germline V gene sequence: CDR1 SNHLY, CDR2 FYNNEI. The CDR3 spans 14 residues. J was trimmed by 3 bases and V by 4 bases; bases with no gene match: 4.

The J gene is TRBJ1-3, the V gene TRBV11-2; 8 positions agree with TRBD1. Germline assignment: CDR1 SGHAT and CDR2 FQNNGV. CDR3 length: 16 amino acids. V lost 3 bases and J lost 3; bases outside the gene matches: 7. CDR3 coding DNA: TGTGCCAGCAGCTTGATCCAGGGGGCGCTTGGAAACACCATATATTTT. Translation: CASSLIQGALGNTIYF.

The V call is TRBV27, the J call TRBJ2-2; no clear D gene. V lost 4 bases and J 0 bases, leaving 3 bases between the germline ends. Germline V gives CDR1 MNHEY, CDR2 SMNVEV (reference sequence). This CDR3 has 13 amino acids. The CDR3: CASSSANTGELFF. In DNA form, the CDR3 reads TGTGCCAGCAGTTCGGCGAACACCGGGGAGCTGTTTTTT.

The CDR3 reads CASSLAPLSDSYEQYV. For the CDR3, the DNA is TGTGCCAGCAGCTTGGCCCCTTTGTCAGACAGCTACGAGCAGTACGTC. The chain is built from TRBV5-5 and TRBJ2-7; weak D call: TRBD1 (5 bases). Germline values: CDR1 SGHKS, CDR2 YYEKEE (reference sequence). Trimming removed 0 bases from V and 3 bases from J, with 16 bases in between. This CDR3 is built from 16 residues.

V gene TRBV5-3 combines with J gene TRBJ1-1; TRBD1 aligns across 7 bases. TRBV5-3 falls under the ORF class, with uncertain function. The CDR3 contains 14 residues. The V segment lost 2 bases and the J segment 0 bases; nucleotides outside the gene matches: 1. The CDR3, as DNA: TGTGCCAGAAGCTTCCAGGGGGTGAACACTGAAGCTTTCTTT. Protein: CARSFQGVNTEAFF.

The chain recombines TRBV7-2 with TRBJ2-1; D gene ambiguous. The CDR3 contains 10 residues. Germline V lookup: CDR1 SGHTA, CDR2 FQGNSA. V lost 4 bases to trimming and J lost 15 bases, with 10 bases between them. DNA for the CDR3: TGTGCCAGCAGCTCCATCCAATTGTTCTTC. Its translation: CASSSIQLFF.

The V gene is TRBV3-1 (or the pseudogene TRBV3-2), the J gene TRBJ2-4, with D unresolved. The germline V and J ends were trimmed by 2 bases and 0 bases, with 11 bases remaining between them. Germline V CDR1 and CDR2: LGHDT, YNNKEL (reference sequence). The CDR3 is made up of 16 amino acids. The CDR3 reads CASSQHLGVAKNIQYF. The CDR3 DNA reads TGTGCCAGCAGCCAACACTTAGGAGTAGCCAAAAACATTCAGTACTTC.

The chain joins TRBV6-1 to TRBJ1-5, with D possibly being TRBD1 (5 bases). Germline V lookup: CDR1 MNHNS, CDR2 SASEGT. This CDR3 comprises 16 residues. The ends were cut back, 3 bases at V and 2 bases at J, with 14 bases in the middle. The CDR3 nucleotides are TGTGCCAGCAGTGACCAGGGTCCTGGGGGCAATCAGCCCCAGCATTTT. It is translated as CASSDQGPGGNQPQHF.